Listed below are T cell receptor beta chains from one sample, sequenced in a study of blood T cell repertoires in COVID-19. Method: immunoSEQ multiplex PCR; TCRdb's copy keeps in-frame clones and lacks some. The sample contains a few hundred thousand clones, around 81% of which appear only once. The sequencing sample was made of peripheral blood. The receptor set was obtained from a man in his thirties or forties who had recovered from COVID-19. The CDR3 runs from the conserved cysteine through the conserved F or W. The order of the fields is V gene, CDR3 length, CDR3 protein.

v_gene: TRBV2; len: 16; CDR3aa: CASSGDRDRYSAGYTF
v_gene: TRBV7-2; len: 16; CDR3aa: CASSLWRSGGSDTQYF
v_gene: TRBV4-1; len: 17; CDR3aa: CASSQGGQASAKNIQYF
v_gene: TRBV7-2; len: 15; CDR3aa: CASSSHRPPGSPLHF
v_gene: TRBV3-1/TRBV3-2; len: 15; CDR3aa: CASSQEYRSSSPLHF
v_gene: TRBV27; len: 13; CDR3aa: CASSFGGGLVAFF
v_gene: TRBV3-1/TRBV3-2; len: 15; CDR3aa: CASSYSQAPGNTIYF
v_gene: TRBV9; len: 14; CDR3aa: CASSTGVSYNEQFF
v_gene: TRBV27; len: 13; CDR3aa: CASSWTANQPQHF
v_gene: TRBV11-3; len: 15; CDR3aa: CASSLGPPRANEQFF
v_gene: TRBV28; len: 16; CDR3aa: CATIPSAGGSYNEQFF
v_gene: TRBV4-1; len: 18; CDR3aa: CASSRSPGQGMSGNTIYF
v_gene: TRBV2; len: 16; CDR3aa: CASGGGDRTYTGELFF
v_gene: TRBV9; len: 14; CDR3aa: CASSVTAMNTEAFF
v_gene: TRBV6-5; len: 11; CDR3aa: CASSAGHGYTF
v_gene: TRBV28; len: 15; CDR3aa: CASSFSPRRDQPQHF
v_gene: TRBV5-4; len: 11; CDR3aa: CASSSGGEQFF
v_gene: TRBV10-2; len: 14; CDR3aa: CASSGASGGGTQYF
v_gene: TRBV12-3/TRBV12-4; len: 12; CDR3aa: CASTQAYNEQFF
v_gene: TRBV6-5; len: 13; CDR3aa: CASIPSGQETQYF
v_gene: TRBV6-1; len: 18; CDR3aa: CASSDIWAGASSNEKLFF
v_gene: TRBV6-1; len: 15; CDR3aa: CASSEMGNSGNTIYF
v_gene: TRBV4-1; len: 16; CDR3aa: CASSQGTLSSTDTQYF
v_gene: TRBV6-1; len: 18; CDR3aa: CASSERTGGVFLNSPLHF
v_gene: TRBV28; len: 19; CDR3aa: CASSLYSGGEGQGADTQYF
v_gene: TRBV3-1/TRBV3-2; len: 14; CDR3aa: CASSQKGGRNEQFF
v_gene: TRBV12-5; len: 14; CDR3aa: CASGSLTGDYGYTF
v_gene: TRBV7-2; len: 19; CDR3aa: CASSRKAGTSGDDQETQYF